The source of this T cell receptor beta chain is a study of blood T cell repertoires in COVID-19. This CDR3 contains 14 residues. Germline V lookup: CDR1 SGHVS, CDR2 FQNEAQ. V was pared by 9 bases and J by 0 bases, with 7 bases of the junction left unmatched. Libraries were prepared by immunoSEQ multiplex PCR; TCRdb keeps only in-frame clonotypes and omits some of them. Counted here are some 95,000 clones, nearly 90% occurring once; the ten biggest clones make up about 5%. Material for sequencing was peripheral blood. The source is a man in his 70s with acute or convalescent COVID-19. The chain combines TRBV7-8 with TRBJ1-1; 7 bases agree with TRBD1. The CDR3 sequence is CASAGTVMNTEAFF. The CDR3 DNA sequence: TGTGCCAGTGCCGGGACAGTTATGAACACTGAAGCTTTCTTT. Combining the CDR3 with reference TRBV7-8 and TRBJ1-1 gives the whole variable domain GAGVSQSPRYKVAKRGQDVALRCDPISGHVSLFWYQQALGQGPEFLTYFQNEAQLDKSGLPSDRFFAERPEGSVSTLKIQRTQQEDSAVYLCASAGTVMNTEAFFGQGTRLTVV.